The entry below gives a single TCR beta chain sequence along with its context. Its antigen is still unknown. This sample is part of a study of cytomegalovirus exposure and HLA in healthy donors. With 60 Vbeta and 13 Jbeta primers, the PCR was carried out. The assay was immunoSEQ multiplex PCR, and TCRdb's table has in-frame clones only and misses some. The sample carries some 78,000 clones, 80% recorded once. Germline V gene lookup returns CDR1 GTSNPN and CDR2 SVGIG (reference sequence). The CDR3 runs 16 residues. Trimming cost V 5 bases and J 5 bases; bases outside gene matches: 17. General observations from the study: A cluster of highly shared sequence variants was likely a sequencing artifact. Later findings reportedly placed an Asian-associated ancestry cluster below the approximately 630-donor mean for N-insertions.

The chain carries TRBV30 and TRBJ1-1; TRBD1 matches at 7 bases. Sequencing was performed on PBMCs. This clonotype originated in a woman between 45 and 60 years old in good health and CMV-seropositive. CDR3 DNA sequence: TGTGCCTGGCAAAAGGGTGGAGTAGGGGGCATGACTGAAGCTTTCTTT. Protein: CAWQKGGVGGMTEAFF.